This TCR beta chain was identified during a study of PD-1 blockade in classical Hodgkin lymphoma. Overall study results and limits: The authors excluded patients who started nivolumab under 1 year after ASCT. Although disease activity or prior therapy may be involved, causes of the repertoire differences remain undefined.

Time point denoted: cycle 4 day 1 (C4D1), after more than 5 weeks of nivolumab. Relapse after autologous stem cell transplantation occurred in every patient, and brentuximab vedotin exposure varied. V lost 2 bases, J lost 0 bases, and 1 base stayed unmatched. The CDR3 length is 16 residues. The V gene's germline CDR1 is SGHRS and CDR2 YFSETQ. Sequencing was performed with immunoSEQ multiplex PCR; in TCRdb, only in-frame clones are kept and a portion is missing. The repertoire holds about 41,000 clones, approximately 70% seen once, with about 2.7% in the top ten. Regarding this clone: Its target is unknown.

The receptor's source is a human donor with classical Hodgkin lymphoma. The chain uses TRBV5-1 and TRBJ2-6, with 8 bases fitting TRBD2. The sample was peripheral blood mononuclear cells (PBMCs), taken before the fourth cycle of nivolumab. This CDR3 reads CASSFSGVSGANVLTF. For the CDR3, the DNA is TGCGCCAGCAGCTTTAGCGGGGTCTCTGGGGCCAACGTCCTGACTTTC. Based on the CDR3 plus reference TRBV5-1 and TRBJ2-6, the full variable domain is KAGVTQTPRYLIKTRGQQVTLSCSPISGHRSVSWYQQTPGQGLQFLFEYFSETQRNKGNFPGRFSGRQFSNSRSEMNVSTLELGDSALYLCASSFSGVSGANVLTFGAGSRLTVL.